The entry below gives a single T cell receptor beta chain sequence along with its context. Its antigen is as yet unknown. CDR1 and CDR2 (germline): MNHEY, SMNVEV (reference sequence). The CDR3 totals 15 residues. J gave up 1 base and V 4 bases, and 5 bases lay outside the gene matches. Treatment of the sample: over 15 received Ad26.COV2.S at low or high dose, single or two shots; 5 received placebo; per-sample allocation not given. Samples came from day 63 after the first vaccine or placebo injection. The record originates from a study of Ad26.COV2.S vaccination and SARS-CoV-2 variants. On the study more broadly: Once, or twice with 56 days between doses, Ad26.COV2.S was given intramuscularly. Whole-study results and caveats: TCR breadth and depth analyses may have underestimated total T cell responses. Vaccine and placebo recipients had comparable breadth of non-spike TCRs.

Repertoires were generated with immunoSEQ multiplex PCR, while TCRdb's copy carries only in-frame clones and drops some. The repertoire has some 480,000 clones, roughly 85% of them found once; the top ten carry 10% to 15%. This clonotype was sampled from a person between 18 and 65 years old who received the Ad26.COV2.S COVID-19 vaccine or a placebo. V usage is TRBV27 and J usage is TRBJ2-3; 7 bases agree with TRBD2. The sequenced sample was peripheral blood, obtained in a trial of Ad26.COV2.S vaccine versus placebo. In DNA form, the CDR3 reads TGTGCCAGCAGTTCTGCGGGAGCGGGCACAGATACGCAGTATTTT. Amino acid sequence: CASSSAGAGTDTQYF.